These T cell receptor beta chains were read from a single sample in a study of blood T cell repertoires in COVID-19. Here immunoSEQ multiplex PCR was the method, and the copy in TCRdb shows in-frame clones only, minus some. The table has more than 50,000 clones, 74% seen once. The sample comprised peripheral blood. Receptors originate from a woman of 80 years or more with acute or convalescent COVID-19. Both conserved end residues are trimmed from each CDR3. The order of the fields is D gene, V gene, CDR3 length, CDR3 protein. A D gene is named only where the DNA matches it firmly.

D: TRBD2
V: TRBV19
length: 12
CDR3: ASKRAGERDTQY

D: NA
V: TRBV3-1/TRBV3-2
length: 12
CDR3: ASSPGEGIGPQH

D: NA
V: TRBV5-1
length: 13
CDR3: ASSLSQGNTGELF

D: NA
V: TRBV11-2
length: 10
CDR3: ASSLNTGELF

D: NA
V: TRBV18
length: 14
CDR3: ASSPLTGTGTDTQY

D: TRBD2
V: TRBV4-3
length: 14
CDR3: ASSQVGTSRTGELF

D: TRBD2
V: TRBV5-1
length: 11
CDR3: ASSLPGLGEQY

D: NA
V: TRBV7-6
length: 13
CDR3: ASSLAVRVNTEAF

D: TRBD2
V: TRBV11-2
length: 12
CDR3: ASSLGSGKETQY

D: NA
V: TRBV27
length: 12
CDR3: ASSLTMVDNEQF

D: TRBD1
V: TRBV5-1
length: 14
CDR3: ASSPMRTGISYEQY

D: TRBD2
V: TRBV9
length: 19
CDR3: ASSVVPLGGAAFPNTGELF

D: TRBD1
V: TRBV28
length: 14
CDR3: ASRLRQGESNQPQH

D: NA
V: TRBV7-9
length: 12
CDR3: ASSLDQGLNEQF

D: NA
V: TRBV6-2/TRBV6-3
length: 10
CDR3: ASSYGGRGYT

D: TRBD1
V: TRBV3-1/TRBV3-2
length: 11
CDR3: ASTQTGNYEQY